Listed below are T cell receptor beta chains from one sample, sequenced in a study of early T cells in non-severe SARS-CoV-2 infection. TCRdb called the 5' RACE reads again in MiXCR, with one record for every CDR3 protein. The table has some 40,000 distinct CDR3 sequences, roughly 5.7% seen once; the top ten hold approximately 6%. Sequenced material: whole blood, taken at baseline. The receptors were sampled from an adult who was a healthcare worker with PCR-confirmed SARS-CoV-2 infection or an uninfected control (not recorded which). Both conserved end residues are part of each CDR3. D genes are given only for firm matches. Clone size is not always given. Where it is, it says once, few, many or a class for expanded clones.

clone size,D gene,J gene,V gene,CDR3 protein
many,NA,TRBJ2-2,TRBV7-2,CASSLVFGGPGELFF
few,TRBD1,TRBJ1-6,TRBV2,CASSGQGGNSPLHF
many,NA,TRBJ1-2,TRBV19,CASLALGRGYTF
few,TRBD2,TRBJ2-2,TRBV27,CASSTTSGMAGELFF
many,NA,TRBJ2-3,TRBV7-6,CASSLGGLERADTQYF
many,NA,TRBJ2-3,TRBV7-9,CASSLAPAADTQYF
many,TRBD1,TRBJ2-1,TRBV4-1,CASSQAQHRGHEQFF
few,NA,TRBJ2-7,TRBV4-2,CASSQDQEGYEQYF
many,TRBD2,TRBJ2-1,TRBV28,CASSPPGLAGVNEQFF
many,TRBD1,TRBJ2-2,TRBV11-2,CASSRDSYTGELFF
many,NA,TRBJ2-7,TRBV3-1,CASSQDAVAYEQYF
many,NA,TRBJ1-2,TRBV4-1,CASSRTGIYGYTF
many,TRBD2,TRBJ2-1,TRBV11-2,CASSLDRTSGNNEQFF
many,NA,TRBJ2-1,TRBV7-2,CASSLGHLAGREQFF
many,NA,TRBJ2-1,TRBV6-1,CASNDREASDEQFF
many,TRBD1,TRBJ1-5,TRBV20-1,CSASGQVLPYNQPQHF
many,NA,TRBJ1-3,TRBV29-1,CSVGLWDTIYF
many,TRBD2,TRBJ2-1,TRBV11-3,CASSPGLAGGWSYNEQFF
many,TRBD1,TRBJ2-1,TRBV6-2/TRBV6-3,CASSRDRDNEQFF
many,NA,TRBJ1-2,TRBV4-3,CASSPDLNRVYGYTF
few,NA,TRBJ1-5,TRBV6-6,CASSYSDNQPQHF
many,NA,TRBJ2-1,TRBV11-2,CASSLGGTEGDNEQFF
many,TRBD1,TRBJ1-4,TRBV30,CAWSSRGQTNEKLFF
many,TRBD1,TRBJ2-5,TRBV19,CASSAVQGETQYF
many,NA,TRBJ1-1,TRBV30,CAWGLGVPGDTEAFF
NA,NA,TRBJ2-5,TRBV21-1,CASSPRGAGAKETQYF
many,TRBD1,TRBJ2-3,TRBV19,CASSPRTGGSSDTQYF
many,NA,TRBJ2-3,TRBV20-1,CSARRDFSTDTQYF
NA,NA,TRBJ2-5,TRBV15,CATSRSQAQETQYF
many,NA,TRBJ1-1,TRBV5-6,CASSWKGQYNTEAFF
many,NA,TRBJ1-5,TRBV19,CASSGANSNQPQHF
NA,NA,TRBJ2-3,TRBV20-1,CSARDDRSATDTQYF
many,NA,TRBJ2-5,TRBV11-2,CASSLDSETQYF
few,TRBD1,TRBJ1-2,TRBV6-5,CASSYSSGTGLNDYTF
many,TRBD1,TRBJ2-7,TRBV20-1,CSAVGQGSYEQYF
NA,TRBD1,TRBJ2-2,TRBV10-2,CASRPGQRNTGELFF
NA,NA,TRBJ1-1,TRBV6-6,CASCYNDGAFF
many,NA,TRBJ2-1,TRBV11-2,CASSSLAAPYNEQFF
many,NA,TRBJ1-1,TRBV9,CASSVASGKGEAFF
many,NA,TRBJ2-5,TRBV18,CASSPLEAETQYF
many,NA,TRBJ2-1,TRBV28,CASSSGAVGQFF
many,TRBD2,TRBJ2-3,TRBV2,CASSDFSRGGITDTQYF
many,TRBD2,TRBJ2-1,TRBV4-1,CASSHTGTSDYNEQFF
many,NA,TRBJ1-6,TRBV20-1,CSAGTHSRSSYNSPLHF
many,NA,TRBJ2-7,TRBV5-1,CASSPDYYEQYF
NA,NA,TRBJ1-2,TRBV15,CATSRGQFYGYTF
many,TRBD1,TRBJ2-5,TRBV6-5,CASSSDRRIQETQYF
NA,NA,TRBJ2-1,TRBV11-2,CTSSFGSGRHNEQFF
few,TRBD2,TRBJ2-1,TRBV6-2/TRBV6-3,CASSLSGDYNEQFF
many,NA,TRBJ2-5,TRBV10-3,CAISGHRTIQETQYF